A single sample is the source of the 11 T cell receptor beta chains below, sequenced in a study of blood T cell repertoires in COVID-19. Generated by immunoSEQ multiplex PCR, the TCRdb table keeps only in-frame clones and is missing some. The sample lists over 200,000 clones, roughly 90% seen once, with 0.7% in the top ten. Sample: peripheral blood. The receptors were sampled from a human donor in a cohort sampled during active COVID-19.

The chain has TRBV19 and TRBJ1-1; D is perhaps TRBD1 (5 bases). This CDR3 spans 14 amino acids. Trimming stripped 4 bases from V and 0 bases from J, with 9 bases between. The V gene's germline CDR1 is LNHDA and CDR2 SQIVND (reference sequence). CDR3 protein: CASSNDRMNTEAFF. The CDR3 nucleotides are TGTGCCAGTAGTAATGACAGAATGAACACTGAAGCTTTCTTT.

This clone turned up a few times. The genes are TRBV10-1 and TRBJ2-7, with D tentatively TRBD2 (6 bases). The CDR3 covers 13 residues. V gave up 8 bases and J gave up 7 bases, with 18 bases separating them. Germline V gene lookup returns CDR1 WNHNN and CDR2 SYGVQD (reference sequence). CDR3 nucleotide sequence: TGCGCCAGCTCCCCGGTGACTAGTCGGGAGCAGTACTTC. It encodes CASSPVTSREQYF.

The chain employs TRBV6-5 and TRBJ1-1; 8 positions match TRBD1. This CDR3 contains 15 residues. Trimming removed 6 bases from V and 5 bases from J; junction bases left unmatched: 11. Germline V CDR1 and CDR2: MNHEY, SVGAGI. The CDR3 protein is CASSLRGLDWTEAFF. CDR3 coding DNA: TGTGCCAGCAGCCTCAGGGGGCTTGATTGGACTGAAGCTTTCTTT.

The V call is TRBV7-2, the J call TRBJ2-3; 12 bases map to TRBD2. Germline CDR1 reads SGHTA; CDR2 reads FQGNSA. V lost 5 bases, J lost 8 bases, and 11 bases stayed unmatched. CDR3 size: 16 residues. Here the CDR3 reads CASSTTSGSVAGTQYF. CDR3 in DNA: TGTGCCAGCAGCACGACTAGCGGGAGTGTGGCGGGTACGCAGTATTTT.

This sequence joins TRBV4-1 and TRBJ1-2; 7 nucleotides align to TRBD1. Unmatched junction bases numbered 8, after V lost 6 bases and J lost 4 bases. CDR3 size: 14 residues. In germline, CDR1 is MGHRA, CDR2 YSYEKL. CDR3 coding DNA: TGCGCCAGCAGTCCGGACAGGACGTTCTATGGCTACACCTTC. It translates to CASSPDRTFYGYTF.

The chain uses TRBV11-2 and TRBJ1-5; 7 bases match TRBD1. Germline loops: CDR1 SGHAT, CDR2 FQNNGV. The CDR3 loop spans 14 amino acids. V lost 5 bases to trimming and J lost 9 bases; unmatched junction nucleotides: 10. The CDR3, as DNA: TGTGCCAGCAGCCCCGACAGGGCCCTAGGGCCCCAGCATTTT. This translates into CASSPDRALGPQHF.

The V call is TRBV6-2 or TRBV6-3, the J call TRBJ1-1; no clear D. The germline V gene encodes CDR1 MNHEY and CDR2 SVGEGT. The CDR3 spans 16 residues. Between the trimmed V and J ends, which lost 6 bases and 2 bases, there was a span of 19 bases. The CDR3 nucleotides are TGTGCCAGCAGCTCCAGACTCCGGGTCGTAAACACTGAAGCTTTCTTT. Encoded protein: CASSSRLRVVNTEAFF.

The CDR3 protein is CASSLEGRAYEQYF. The CDR3 nucleotides read TGTGCCAGCAGCTTGGAGGGGAGGGCCTACGAGCAGTACTTC. V and J are TRBV5-4 and TRBJ2-7; 7 positions agree with TRBD2. The CDR3 loop spans 14 amino acids. V was pared by 0 bases and J by 2 bases, with 2 bases of the junction left unmatched. CDR1 SGHNT and CDR2 YYREEE come from the germline V gene (reference sequence). The complete variable domain, with remaining parts taken from reference TRBV5-4 and TRBJ2-7, reads ETGVTQSPTHLIKTRGQQVTLRCSSQSGHNTVSWYQQALGQGPQFIFQYYREEENGRGNFPPRFSGLQFPNYSSELNVNALELDDSALYLCASSLEGRAYEQYFGPGTRLTVT.

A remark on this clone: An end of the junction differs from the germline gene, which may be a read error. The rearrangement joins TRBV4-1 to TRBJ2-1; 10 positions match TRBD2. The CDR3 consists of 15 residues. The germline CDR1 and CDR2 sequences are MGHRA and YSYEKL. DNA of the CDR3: TGCGCCAGCAGCCAAGCAGCGGGAGGGCGAGTCGAGCCGTTCTTC. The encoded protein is CASSQAAGGRVEPFF.

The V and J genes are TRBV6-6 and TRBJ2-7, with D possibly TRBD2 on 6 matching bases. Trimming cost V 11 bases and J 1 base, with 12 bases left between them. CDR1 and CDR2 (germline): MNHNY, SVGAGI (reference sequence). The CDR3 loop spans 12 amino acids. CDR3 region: CASGDSSYEQYF. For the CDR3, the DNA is TGTGCCTCGGGAGACAGTTCCTACGAGCAGTACTTC.

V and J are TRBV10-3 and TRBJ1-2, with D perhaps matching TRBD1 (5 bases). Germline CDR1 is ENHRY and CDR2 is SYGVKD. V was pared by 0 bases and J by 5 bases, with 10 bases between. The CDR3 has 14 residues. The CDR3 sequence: CAISESEGPYGYTF. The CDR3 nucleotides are TGTGCCATCAGTGAGTCGGAGGGACCTTATGGCTACACCTTC.